This record concerns one TCR beta chain sequence. This clone was seen only a few times. Its antigen target is currently unknown. No base-level quality is on record; no much larger clone is a single base apart. These data belong to a study of cytomegalovirus exposure and HLA in healthy donors (dated by TCRdb to about 2017). About the investigation overall: According to a later analysis, the approximately 120 validation repertoires were produced on the same platform as the roughly 720 repertoires of the first cohort. The study aimed to test whether signatures of past pathogen exposure could be identified by cataloging public T cell receptors. In addition to the first cohort of 650 to 800 subjects, a separate validation cohort of 120 different subjects was used. High-throughput TCR immunosequencing, statistical association of individual TCRs with disease status, and machine learning were combined to predict cytomegalovirus infection status. Overall study results and their limits: In a later analysis, TCRs clustered in the first cohort were found to also tend to co-occur in the 120 or so validation repertoires, with 94% of cluster scores above 0. Most TCR sequences were seen in very few donors, while some public TCRs were found in many individuals. A total of some 180 TCR beta chains were listed by the study as associated with cytomegalovirus. The classifier was reported to diagnose cytomegalovirus status with high specificity and sensitivity in both the original and validation cohorts. The authors suggested that the approach could potentially be generalized to other disease states and immunological phenotypes. A few of the identified cytomegalovirus-associated TCR beta chains were confirmed in vitro to be specific for cytomegalovirus antigens. A later analysis had no HLA typing for the validation cohort, so co-occurrence there was scored across all 130 or so repertoires.

Donors formed part of the validation cohort, which comprised about 120 subjects and was distinct from the first cohort of roughly 600 subjects. The method behind the library was the immunoSEQ multiplex PCR assay. On the authors' methods: A statistical classification framework was developed to diagnose cytomegalovirus status using the catalog of TCR beta chain sequences. TCRdb's version of the immuneACCESS table is confined to in-frame rearrangements and falls short of the full clone set. An unresolved V gene accounts for under half of the shortfall where checked; the remainder is of unknown origin. The V and J calls and the clone size are those of that table, but D and trimming were determined from the DNA. The sample profile shows approximately 88,000 clones; approximately 96% of them were found once. The ten largest clonotypes hold 1.3% of the sample. CDR1 is given as SNHLY and CDR2 as FYNNEI, both from the germline V gene. V loses 6 bases at its end and J loses 3 bases; junction bases beyond the gene matches: 1. The CDR3 numbers 12 residues from cysteine through phenylalanine. Here the CDR3 DNA is all that survives: 36 bases in frame from base 1.

Sequencing was performed on PBMCs. This sequence uses TRBV2 and TRBJ2-7; TRBD1 agrees with 8 junctional bases. The source of this sequence is a woman aged 18-30 years in good health and CMV-seronegative. The CDR3 corresponds to CASRGQGYEQYF. The DNA sequence follows: TGTGCCAGCAGAGGACAGGGCTACGAGCAGTACTTC.